These 13 T cell receptor beta chains originate from one sample sequenced in a study of OX40 agonist ivuxolimab in advanced cancers. The library relied on the immunoSEQ multiplex PCR assay. As stored in TCRdb, this immuneACCESS dataset retains in-frame rearrangements with V and J assigned. A fraction of the clones does not appear; measured against another copy, unresolved V genes explain less than half of the discrepancy, and the remainder lacks a known reason. The sample table contains approximately 79,000 clones; only one count was recorded for about 87% of them. The ten top clones hold around 0.54% of the sample. The sample here was CD4+ or CD8+ T cells sorted from blood, taken in a trial of the OX40 agonist ivuxolimab. Every receptor here comes from an adult with an advanced solid tumor such as melanoma, head and neck, liver or kidney cancer.

This clone has only one observation. An end of the junction does not agree with germline; a read error may underlie this. This chain joins TRBV7-2 and TRBJ2-3; no reliable D call. Germline V gene lookup returns CDR1 SGHTA and CDR2 FQGNSA. The CDR3 sequence is 15 residues long. CDR3 sequence (DNA): TGTGCCAGCACCTTACATAGTATTAACACAGATACGCAGTATTTT. This gives the protein CASTLHSINTDTQYF. Combining the CDR3 with reference TRBV7-2 and TRBJ2-3 gives the whole variable domain GAGVSQSPSNKVTEKGKDVELRCDPISGHTALYWYRQSLGQGLEFLIYFQGNSAPDKSGLPSDRFSAERTGGSVSTLTIQRTQQEDSAVYLCASTLHSINTDTQYFGPGTRLTVL.

This clone was found a few times. V and J are TRBV6-5 and TRBJ1-2, with 8 bases lining up with TRBD1. This CDR3 contains 11 residues. Germline-derived CDR1 and CDR2 are MNHEY and SVGAGI. The trim removed 6 bases at V and 8 bases at J, leaving 2 bases unmatched. CDR3 amino acids: CASRDRVGYTF. The CDR3 coding sequence is TGTGCCAGCAGGGACAGGGTCGGCTACACCTTC.

CDR3 in DNA: TGTGCCAGCTCACCGAGCGGGGCCATGGTGGATACGCAGTATTTT. Residues: CASSPSGAMVDTQYF. V and J are TRBV18 and TRBJ2-3; 7 bases align to TRBD2. Germline CDR1 reads KGHSH; CDR2 reads LQKENI. Germline trimming cut 3 bases from V and 6 bases from J; bases unmatched to any gene: 9. The CDR3 is 15 residues long. Using reference TRBV18 and TRBJ2-3 for the parts outside the CDR3, the full variable domain is NAGVMQNPRHLVRRRGQEARLRCSPMKGHSHVYWYRQLPEEGLKFMVYLQKENIIDESGMPKERFSAEFPKEGPSILRIQQVVRGDSAAYFCASSPSGAMVDTQYFGPGTRLTVL.

The J gene is TRBJ2-7, the V gene TRBV19; D assignment may be TRBD1 or TRBD2 (5 bases each). This CDR3 has 15 residues. The germline CDR1 and CDR2 sequences are LNHDA and SQIVND (reference sequence). Trimming took 4 bases from V and 3 from J, leaving 16 bases between them. The CDR3 is CASSRKTDTSYEQYF. The CDR3 DNA follows: TGTGCCAGTAGTAGAAAGACGGACACTAGCTACGAGCAGTACTTC.

The rearrangement links TRBV28 to TRBJ1-3; D is perhaps TRBD1 (6 bases). Germline values: CDR1 MDHEN, CDR2 SYDVKM. Trimming removed 3 bases at V and 6 bases at J, with 21 bases between. The CDR3 spans 17 residues. The CDR3 protein is CASSLGDTGMGVNTIYF. Here the CDR3 DNA reads TGTGCCAGCAGTTTGGGCGACACAGGGATGGGAGTAAACACCATATATTTT.

The chain combines TRBV7-9 with TRBJ1-3; the match to TRBD1 covers 9 bases. The CDR3 runs 16 residues. CDR1 is SEHNR, CDR2 FQNEAQ, per germline (reference sequence). The trim removed 5 bases at V and 5 bases at J, leaving 10 bases unmatched. The CDR3 region is CASSPARGTGRNTIYF. Here the CDR3 DNA reads TGTGCCAGCAGCCCCGCCCGGGGGACAGGGAGAAACACCATATATTTT.

This chain connects TRBV6-1 to TRBJ2-6; a possible D gene is TRBD1 (5 bases). The V end was cut by 5 bases, the J end by 0 bases, with 8 bases between. Germline CDR1 reads MNHNS; CDR2 reads SASEGT. There are 15 residues in the CDR3. The CDR3 spells CASSFRASGANVLTF. The CDR3 nucleotides are TGTGCCAGCAGTTTCAGGGCCTCTGGGGCCAACGTCCTGACTTTC.

This chain connects TRBV11-2 to TRBJ2-7, with 7 bases aligning to TRBD1. The CDR3 is 13 residues long. Germline CDR1 is SGHAT and CDR2 is FQNNGV. Trimming took 5 bases from V and 4 from J; bases not matched to a gene: 5. CDR3 DNA: TGTGCCAGCAGCCCCGGACAGGAATACGAGCAGTACTTC. Protein sequence: CASSPGQEYEQYF.

The CDR3 is CASSFRDAGTEAFF. The CDR3 nucleotides are TGCGCCAGCAGCTTTCGGGACGCAGGCACAGAAGCTTTCTTT. The chain links TRBV5-1 to TRBJ1-1, with D possibly being TRBD1 (5 bases). The CDR3 spans 14 residues. The V end lost 2 bases, the J end lost 8 bases, and 16 bases lay between the germline ends. Germline CDR1 reads SGHRS; CDR2 reads YFSETQ.

The chain links TRBV29-1 to TRBJ1-2; D may be TRBD1 (6 bases). The ends were cut back, 4 bases at V and 7 bases at J, with 22 bases in the middle. Germline lookup yields CDR1 SQVTM and CDR2 ANQGSEA. CDR3 length: 15 amino acids. CDR3: CSVVGEGQPTGGYTF. The CDR3 DNA sequence: TGCAGCGTTGTCGGGGAAGGACAGCCAACGGGTGGCTACACCTTC.

The rearrangement links TRBV30 to TRBJ2-5; D is ambiguous. The CDR3 spans 12 residues. V lost 2 bases, J lost 5 bases, and 9 bases lay in between. From germline, CDR1 is GTSNPN and CDR2 SVGIG (reference sequence). As DNA, the CDR3 is TGTGCCTGGAGTTCCTTCAGGGAGACCCAGTACTTC. It encodes CAWSSFRETQYF.

V and J are TRBV11-3 and TRBJ2-3, with a weak D call TRBD1 (6 bases). V was trimmed by 6 bases and J by 1 base, leaving 14 bases between them. CDR3 size: 15 residues. Germline V gene lookup returns CDR1 SGHNT and CDR2 YENEEA. Written as DNA, the CDR3 is TGTGCCAGCAGTCAGGGGATGGATGGCACAGATACGCAGTATTTT. This sequence encodes CASSQGMDGTDTQYF.

Here the CDR3 reads CASSPRTEYPTEAFF. CDR3 sequence (DNA): TGTGCCAGCAGCCCCCGGACAGAATACCCTACTGAAGCTTTCTTT. The chain combines TRBV7-2 with TRBJ1-1; tentative D call: TRBD1 (6 bases). Trimming removed 5 bases at V and 5 bases at J, with 18 bases between. This CDR3 comprises 15 residues. Germline loops: CDR1 SGHTA, CDR2 FQGNSA.